The clone carrying this T cell receptor beta chain was counted a few times. Germline loops: CDR1 MDHEN, CDR2 SYDVKM. The CDR3 is 11 amino acids. V gave up 4 bases and J gave up 12 bases, with 10 bases separating them. This sample was included in a study of T cells in Graves' hyperthyroidism and ophthalmopathy. Amplification of TCR beta CDR3 regions used RNA as the template. First-round RT-PCR of the TCR CDR3 relied on the HTBI primer set. TCRdb redid the calling of the multiplex PCR reads with MiXCR, one entry per CDR3 protein. The sample contains about 720,000 distinct CDR3 sequences, roughly 15% of which appear only once.

The chain is built from TRBV28 and TRBJ2-1, with D tentatively TRBD2 (6 bases). The material sequenced was blood. This TCR was recovered from a man between 18 and 35 years old with Graves' hyperthyroidism. In DNA, the CDR3 is TGTGCCAGCAGTTGGGGGGAGTGGCAGTTCTTC. This translates into CASSWGEWQFF.